Given below is one TCR beta chain in context. These data come from a study of cytomegalovirus exposure and HLA in healthy donors. Germline values: CDR1 SEHNR, CDR2 FQNEAQ (reference sequence). The CDR3 is made up of 12 amino acids. V was clipped by 3 bases and J by 5 bases, with 6 bases between them. In the PCR, 60 Vbeta and 13 Jbeta primers were used. Sequencing used immunoSEQ multiplex PCR; TCRdb keeps in-frame clones, though not all of them. The table records 100,000 to 150,000 clones, 70% to 80% of them present only once. The sequenced sample was PBMCs. The receptor's source is a man between 45 and 60 years old in good health and CMV-seronegative. The rearrangement uses TRBV7-9 and TRBJ2-3; D ambiguous. The CDR3 region is CASSFSRDTQYF. CDR3 DNA sequence: TGTGCCAGCAGCTTCTCGCGAGATACGCAGTATTTT.